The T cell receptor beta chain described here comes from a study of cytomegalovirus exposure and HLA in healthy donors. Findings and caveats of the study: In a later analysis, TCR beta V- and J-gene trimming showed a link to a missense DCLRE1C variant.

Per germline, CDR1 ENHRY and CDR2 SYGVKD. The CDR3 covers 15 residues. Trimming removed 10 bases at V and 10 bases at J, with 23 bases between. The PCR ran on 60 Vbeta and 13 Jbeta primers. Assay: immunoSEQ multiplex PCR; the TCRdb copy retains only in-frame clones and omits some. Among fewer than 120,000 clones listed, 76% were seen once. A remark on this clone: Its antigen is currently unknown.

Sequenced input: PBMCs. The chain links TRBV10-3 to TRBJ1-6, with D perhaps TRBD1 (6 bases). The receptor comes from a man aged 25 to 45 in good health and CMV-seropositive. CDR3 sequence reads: CATRDTVPRVSPLHF. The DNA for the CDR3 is TGTGCCACCCGGGACACGGTCCCGAGGGTCTCACCCCTCCACTTT.